Listed below are T cell receptor beta chains from one sample, sequenced in a study of PD-1 blockade in classical Hodgkin lymphoma. Profiled with immunoSEQ multiplex PCR; TCRdb holds only in-frame clones, not every one. The sample yields over 50,000 clones, 87% seen once. The sample here was peripheral blood mononuclear cells (PBMCs), taken before the fourth cycle of nivolumab. These TCRs come from a human donor with classical Hodgkin lymphoma. The CDR3 runs from the conserved cysteine through the conserved F or W. The size entry is marked missing in some rows and otherwise reads once, few, many or a size class.

V gene | clone size | CDR3 protein
TRBV5-1 | . | CASKSGQGAGGYTF
TRBV5-1 | . | CASSSTGLPPYEQYF
TRBV6-1 | . | CASSELRVPYEQYF
TRBV7-9 | . | CASSLRETGYTF
TRBV6-6 | . | CASSYVRTVQGETQYF
TRBV29-1 | . | CSVEPQGGDTDTQYF
TRBV27 | . | CAIRGGGGGYTF
TRBV7-9 | . | CANGTPGTDTQYF
TRBV30 | . | CAWSIGNSYNEQFF
TRBV7-9 | . | CASSLGQEVLNSPLHF
TRBV11-2 | . | CASSLDFRGRVGGTGELFF
TRBV5-1 | . | CASRETGTGSYEQYF
TRBV5-1 | once | CASSSGLTGELFF
TRBV6-6 | . | CASTTGTGFGNEQFF
TRBV27 | few | CASSFRTGMEYF
TRBV5-5 | . | CASSLGAGGSSDTQYF
TRBV5-1 | . | CASSYTGRGMETQYF
TRBV7-9 | . | CASSSAGQFPGELFF
TRBV19 | . | CASSLGTGNEKLFF
TRBV6-4 | . | CASSSGTGTGANVLTF
TRBV7-8 | few | CASSLGSSGATYEQYF
TRBV7-3 | few | CASSLWGGQTQYF
TRBV5-1 | . | CASSLDVWGSTEAFF
TRBV7-9 | . | CASSLVDGLYTQYF
TRBV6-6 | once | CASSKNRGDQPQHF
TRBV5-1 | . | CASSFGGTSGETQYF
TRBV6-1 | . | CASGQGIFAEAFF
TRBV6-5 | . | CASSLDRTYGYTF
TRBV6-1 | . | CASSLPRETQYF
TRBV7-9 | . | CASSLLVAGPNIQYF
TRBV7-2 | . | CASSFLRGNGNTIYF
TRBV7-9 | . | CASSPRLAGGRNGELFF
TRBV9 | few | CASSVDGYQPQHF
TRBV9 | . | CASSVGTSNYNEKLFF
TRBV19 | . | CASSWDRGSYEQYF
TRBV5-1 | . | CASSVGTSGNSPLHF
TRBV2 | . | CASSETAINTDTQYF
TRBV7-8 | . | CASSLVQTNSPLHF
TRBV6-5 | . | CATLGQTNTEAFF
TRBV25-1 | few | CASSLGSSGNTIYF
TRBV5-1 | . | CASKTQGNSYEQYF
TRBV5-1 | . | CASHATGGDLGAFF
TRBV7-3 | . | CASSLTPEGMAQYF
TRBV6-5 | . | CASSATGTGYYEQYF
TRBV29-1 | . | CSVRQTNSPLHF